Each of the 11 T cell receptor beta chains below was sequenced from the same sample in a study of blood T cell repertoires in COVID-19. Profiling relied on immunoSEQ multiplex PCR, and the TCRdb table lists in-frame clones only, not all of them. The table lists approximately 65,000 clones, around 84% of them singletons. Sequenced sample: peripheral blood. The receptors stem from a man aged 45-65 years with acute or convalescent COVID-19.

The J gene is TRBJ2-3, the V gene TRBV2; D unclear. Germline V gene sequence: CDR1 SNHLY, CDR2 FYNNEI. The CDR3 length is 16 residues. The V gene lost 3 bases and the J gene lost 3 bases, with 16 bases spanning the gap. The CDR3, as DNA: TGTGCCAGCAGTGAGATGAGTTCTACCTCGACAGATACGCAGTATTTT. Residues: CASSEMSSTSTDTQYF.

CDR3: CASSPAGNYGYTF. The CDR3 DNA sequence: TGTGCCAGCAGCCCAGCCGGGAACTATGGCTACACCTTC. The rearrangement links TRBV6-5 to TRBJ1-2, with D unclear. Germline lookup yields CDR1 MNHEY and CDR2 SVGAGI. V was trimmed by 6 bases and J by 2 bases, leaving 10 bases between them. The CDR3 spans 13 residues.

The sample holds a few counts of this clone. CDR3 region: CASSETDSNNQPQHF. CDR3 nucleotides: TGTGCCAGCAGCGAAACGGACAGCAACAATCAGCCCCAGCATTTT. This rearrangement joins TRBV4-2 to TRBJ1-5; D might be TRBD1 (6 bases). This CDR3 is built from 15 residues. CDR1 is LGHNA and CDR2 is YNFKEQ in the germline V gene. V was pared by 5 bases and J by 3 bases, with 14 bases between.

The genes are TRBV9 and TRBJ1-3; D remains ambiguous. Germline V CDR1 and CDR2: SGDLS, YYNGEE. The CDR3 contains 12 residues. The germline V and J ends were trimmed by 3 bases and 4 bases, with 5 bases remaining between them. Written as DNA, the CDR3 is TGTGCCAGCAGCGCACAGGGAAACACCATATATTTT. Translating it yields CASSAQGNTIYF.

The V call is TRBV9, the J call TRBJ2-5, with 7 bases matching TRBD2. The V gene end was trimmed by 0 bases and the J gene end by 3 bases; junction bases not matched to a gene: 5. Germline assignment: CDR1 SGDLS and CDR2 YYNGEE. This CDR3 has 15 residues. The CDR3 loop reads CASSVGPSGEETQYF. CDR3 sequence (DNA): TGTGCCAGCAGCGTAGGGCCTAGCGGAGAAGAGACCCAGTACTTC.

This chain connects TRBV28 to TRBJ1-2, with D possibly matching TRBD1 (5 bases). This CDR3 spans 14 amino acids. Germline CDR1 and CDR2: MDHEN and SYDVKM. Trimming cost V 4 bases and J 8 bases, with 17 bases left between them. DNA for the CDR3: TGTGCCAGCAGTTCCCCCGCGGGGGTTGAGGGCTACACCTTC. Translating gives CASSSPAGVEGYTF.

This chain links TRBV30 with TRBJ2-1; TRBD2 matches at 7 bases. CDR3 length equals 14 residues. V lost 0 bases, J lost 4 bases, and 3 bases stayed unmatched. Germline V lookup: CDR1 GTSNPN, CDR2 SVGIG (reference sequence). CDR3 nucleotide sequence: TGTGCCTGGAGTGTGACTAGCTGGTACAATGAGCAGTTCTTC. This sequence encodes CAWSVTSWYNEQFF.

The rearrangement joins TRBV6-1 to TRBJ2-3; D remains unclear. This CDR3 comprises 17 residues. V was clipped by 3 bases and J by 2 bases, with 18 bases between them. Germline V gene sequence: CDR1 MNHNS, CDR2 SASEGT. The DNA for the CDR3 is TGTGCCAGCAGTGAGCGGATAAGTCTGGGTATCACAGATACGCAGTATTTT. Residues: CASSERISLGITDTQYF.

The genes are TRBV11-2 and TRBJ1-4; D is possibly TRBD1 (6 bases). The CDR3 spans 15 residues. In germline, CDR1 is SGHAT, CDR2 FQNNGV. V lost 1 base and J lost 5, with 11 bases in between. CDR3 DNA sequence: TGTGCCAGCAGCTTAGGCAGGGGCCAAAATGAAAAACTGTTTTTT. Residues: CASSLGRGQNEKLFF.

The rearrangement links TRBV11-2 to TRBJ1-1, with 7 bases fitting TRBD1. The V segment lost 2 bases and the J segment 9 bases; nucleotides outside the gene matches: 6. The CDR3 runs 13 residues. Looked up from germline, CDR1 is SGHAT and CDR2 is FQNNGV. In DNA, the CDR3 is TGTGCCAGCAGCTTACACCAGGGGGTAAAAGCTTTCTTT. Translating it yields CASSLHQGVKAFF.

This rearrangement joins TRBV24-1 to TRBJ1-2; D is ambiguous. V was shortened by 2 bases and J by 2 bases, with 8 bases between the two germline ends. The germline V gene has CDR1 KGHDR and CDR2 SFDVKD. The CDR3 covers 14 residues. CDR3 region: CATSDSGRNYGYTF. DNA for the CDR3: TGTGCCACCAGTGATTCTGGCAGAAACTATGGCTACACCTTC.